These 15 T cell receptor beta chains were all obtained from the same sample, sequenced in a study of cytomegalovirus exposure and HLA in healthy donors. PCR involved 60 Vbeta and 13 Jbeta primers. Clones were sequenced by immunoSEQ multiplex PCR, and TCRdb holds only the in-frame ones, with some missing. The table shows 70,000 to 95,000 clones, with about 80% occurring only once. What was sequenced was PBMCs. All receptors come from a man younger than 45 in good health and CMV-seropositive.

This clone appeared once. This chain connects TRBV30 to TRBJ2-3; possibly TRBD1 for D (5 bases). The CDR3 consists of 13 residues. Germline V gives CDR1 GTSNPN, CDR2 SVGIG (reference sequence). Trimming removed 4 bases at V and 2 bases at J, with 10 bases between. The CDR3 loop is CAWNWGTTDTQYF. The DNA of the CDR3 is TGTGCCTGGAATTGGGGCACCACAGATACGCAGTATTTT.

V gene TRBV6-5 combines with J gene TRBJ2-5; 9 bases match TRBD1. V lost 8 bases to trimming and J lost 5 bases; unmatched junction nucleotides: 12. Looked up from germline, CDR1 is MNHEY and CDR2 is SVGAGI. CDR3 length: 15 residues. The CDR3 is CASAVRGQGYETQYF. In DNA form, the CDR3 reads TGTGCCAGCGCTGTTAGGGGACAGGGTTACGAGACCCAGTACTTC.

The chain uses TRBV6-5 and TRBJ2-1, with 7 bases that match TRBD1. The germline gives CDR1 MNHEY, CDR2 SVGAGI. The CDR3 is made up of 14 amino acids. Trimming at V came to 5 bases and at J to 1 base, leaving 2 bases not matched to a gene. The CDR3 protein is CASSDRASYNEQFF. Here the CDR3 DNA reads TGTGCCAGCAGTGACAGGGCATCCTACAATGAGCAGTTCTTC.

Only a few counts were recorded for this clone. The V call is TRBV7-9, the J call TRBJ2-7; 8 bases line up with TRBD1. Per germline, CDR1 SEHNR and CDR2 FQNEAQ (reference sequence). The V and J ends lost 3 bases and 2 bases, in that order; junction bases with no gene match: 9. CDR3 length equals 16 residues. CDR3 DNA sequence: TGTGCCAGCAGCTTGGATTGGACAGGGCCCCCCTACGAGCAGTACTTC. Its protein is CASSLDWTGPPYEQYF. The full variable domain, in which reference TRBV7-9 and TRBJ2-7 provide the parts outside the CDR3, is DTGVSQNPRHKITKRGQNVTFRCDPISEHNRLYWYRQTLGQGPEFLTYFQNEAQLEKSRLLSDRFSAERPKGSFSTLEIQRTEQGDSAMYLCASSLDWTGPPYEQYFGPGTRLTVT.

This rearrangement joins TRBV6-5 to TRBJ2-1; 7 positions match TRBD2. V lost 2 bases to trimming and J lost 4 bases; unmatched junction nucleotides: 8. The CDR3 contains 16 residues. Germline V CDR1 and CDR2: MNHEY, SVGAGI. The CDR3 region is CASSYASGLSYNEQFF. The CDR3 DNA reads TGTGCCAGCAGTTACGCTAGCGGTTTATCATACAATGAGCAGTTCTTC.

The V gene is TRBV5-4, the J gene TRBJ2-5, with D unclear. Germline V CDR1 and CDR2: SGHNT, YYREEE (reference sequence). The length of the CDR3 is 13 residues. Trimming left V 4 bases short and J 4 bases short, with 11 bases between. CDR3: CASSPPSRETQYF. The CDR3 DNA follows: TGTGCCAGCAGCCCGCCCTCGAGAGAGACCCAGTACTTC.

This clone was found a few times. The V call is TRBV28, the J call TRBJ1-1, with D perhaps TRBD1 (6 bases). V was trimmed by 4 bases and J by 6 bases, leaving 15 bases between them. This CDR3 contains 14 residues. Germline CDR1 and CDR2: MDHEN and SYDVKM. The CDR3 DNA sequence: TGTGCCAGCAGTTCAGCGGGGGCGTCCCCTGAAGCTTTCTTT. It specifies CASSSAGASPEAFF. The complete variable domain, with remaining parts taken from reference TRBV28 and TRBJ1-1, reads DVKVTQSSRYLVKRTGEKVFLECVQDMDHENMFWYRQDPGLGLRLIYFSYDVKMKEKGDIPEGYSVSREKKERFSLILESASTNQTSMYLCASSSAGASPEAFFGQGTRLTVV.

The genes are TRBV7-8 and TRBJ1-2, with 7 positions matching TRBD1. Unmatched junction bases numbered 14, after V lost 5 bases and J lost 2 bases. The CDR3 loop spans 17 amino acids. CDR1 is SGHVS and CDR2 is FQNEAQ in the germline V gene. The CDR3 reads CASSQHRGVEANYGYTF. The CDR3 coding sequence is TGTGCCAGCAGCCAACACAGGGGTGTAGAGGCAAACTATGGCTACACCTTC.

The chain recombines TRBV4-1 with TRBJ2-7, with D tentatively TRBD2 (5 bases). V was shortened by 4 bases and J by 5 bases, with 15 bases between the two germline ends. The germline V gene encodes CDR1 MGHRA and CDR2 YSYEKL. The CDR3 runs 14 residues. The CDR3 nucleotides read TGCGCCAGCAGCCGAGTGGAGGACGGGGACGAGCAGTACTTC. It is translated as CASSRVEDGDEQYF.

CDR3 sequence (DNA): TGTGCCAGCAGCCAAGCTAGCGGGGTCTCCTACGAGCAGTACTTC. It codes for CASSQASGVSYEQYF. This sequence joins TRBV4-2 and TRBJ2-5, with 9 nucleotides matching TRBD2. The J call may be mistaken, given a closer DNA end match to TRBJ2-7. Germline V CDR1 and CDR2: LGHNA, YNFKEQ. This CDR3 comprises 15 residues.

This sequence joins TRBV5-4 and TRBJ1-6; possible D gene TRBD1, 6 bases. CDR3 length: 17 residues. Germline V gene sequence: CDR1 SGHNT, CDR2 YYREEE (reference sequence). Deletions cut 0 bases from V and 5 bases from J, with 15 bases between. Here the CDR3 reads CASSLALGGGNNSPLHF. The CDR3, as DNA: TGTGCCAGCAGCTTGGCACTCGGCGGGGGCAATAATTCACCCCTCCACTTT.

J is TRBJ1-6 and V is TRBV18; no firm D call. Looked up from germline, CDR1 is KGHSH and CDR2 is LQKENI. The CDR3 loop spans 16 amino acids. Trimming removed 1 base from V and 9 bases from J, with 16 bases in between. The CDR3 here is CASSPRAGAEVSPLHF. As DNA, the CDR3 is TGTGCCAGCTCACCACGGGCGGGCGCTGAGGTTTCACCCCTCCACTTT. The whole variable domain, filled in from reference TRBV18 and TRBJ1-6, reads NAGVMQNPRHLVRRRGQEARLRCSPMKGHSHVYWYRQLPEEGLKFMVYLQKENIIDESGMPKERFSAEFPKEGPSILRIQQVVRGDSAAYFCASSPRAGAEVSPLHFGNGTRLTVT.

Worth noting for this clone: The junction does not match germline at one end; this may be a read error. V and J are TRBV7-9 and TRBJ2-4; TRBD1 is a possible D gene (6 bases). This CDR3 region has 18 residues. Germline assignment: CDR1 SEHNR and CDR2 FQNEAQ (reference sequence). CDR3 in DNA: TGTTCCAGCAGCTCGTGGTGGGGAACAGGGAAATCCAAAAACATTCAGTACTTC. Amino acids: CSSSSWWGTGKSKNIQYF.

This clone was picked up one time. This rearrangement joins TRBV5-4 to TRBJ2-7; 13 bases map to TRBD2. Looked up from germline, CDR1 is SGHNT and CDR2 is YYREEE (reference sequence). V shed 4 bases and J 7 bases; nucleotides not matched to a gene: 11. The CDR3 is 16 amino acids. The CDR3 nucleotides are TGTGCCAGCAGCGATACTAGCGGGGGGGCGGCTAGGGAGCAGTACTTC. As protein: CASSDTSGGAAREQYF. Variable domain in full (rest from reference TRBV5-4 and TRBJ2-7): ETGVTQSPTHLIKTRGQQVTLRCSSQSGHNTVSWYQQALGQGPQFIFQYYREEENGRGNFPPRFSGLQFPNYSSELNVNALELDDSALYLCASSDTSGGAAREQYFGPGTRLTVT.

This clone has just a few counts. The chain links TRBV5-1 to TRBJ1-6; 12 bases are shared with TRBD1. The CDR3 is 18 amino acids. The germline V gene encodes CDR1 SGHRS and CDR2 YFSETQ. J lost 5 bases, V lost 4 bases, and 10 bases had no gene match. The DNA for the CDR3 is TGCGCCAGCAGCGAGAGGGGGACAGGGGGCGATGATAATTCACCCCTCCACTTT. Its protein product is CASSERGTGGDDNSPLHF.